What follows describes a single T cell receptor (beta chain). This record belongs to a study of immune cell composition in non-small cell lung cancer. Study as a whole: Histologic subtype was mainly adenocarcinoma or squamous cell carcinoma.

The junction had 21 bases not matched to a gene; V was cut back by 10 bases and J by 5 bases. The CDR3 covers 20 residues. Looked up from germline, CDR1 is LNHDA and CDR2 is SQIVND (reference sequence). Libraries were prepared by immunoSEQ multiplex PCR; TCRdb keeps only in-frame clonotypes and omits some of them. The sample records 2,500 to 3,500 clones, around 70% being singletons. The V and J genes are TRBV19 and TRBJ2-3; 16 bases agree with TRBD2. This clonotype was obtained from a human donor with non-small cell lung cancer. The sample consisted of lung tumor tissue. The CDR3 is CATMGRSDGTSGGAVDTQYF. The CDR3, as DNA: TGTGCCACTATGGGACGGTCTGACGGGACTAGCGGGGGGGCCGTAGATACGCAGTATTTT.